The 21 T cell receptor beta chains below come from one sample, sequenced in a study of shared clonotypes between healthy human individuals. Profiling relied on immunoSEQ multiplex PCR, and the TCRdb table lists in-frame clones only, not all of them. The sample includes 400,000 to 600,000 clones, roughly 83% seen only once; the top ten take about 12%. The sequencing input was PBMCs. The receptor set was obtained from a woman aged 40 to 55 in good health. Some clones in this sample may be carry-over from other donors' samples.

This clone appeared a few times. This chain uses TRBV15 with TRBJ2-1; D may be TRBD2 (6 bases). Germline V gene lookup returns CDR1 LNHNV and CDR2 YYDKDF (reference sequence). Deletions cut 0 bases from V and 3 bases from J, with 18 bases between. The CDR3 extends over 18 amino acids. The chain's CDR3 is CATSRELVFGTGYNEQFF. CDR3 coding DNA: TGTGCCACCAGCAGAGAACTGGTTTTCGGGACTGGCTACAATGAGCAGTTCTTC.

The V and J genes are TRBV19 and TRBJ1-3, with TRBD1 as a possible D gene (5 bases). CDR1 is LNHDA, CDR2 SQIVND, per germline (reference sequence). CDR3 length: 13 amino acids. With 3 bases removed from V and 7 bases from J, the gap between germline ends came to 10 bases. The CDR3 is CASSISGTNTIYF. Written as DNA, the CDR3 is TGTGCCAGTAGTATCTCGGGGACCAACACCATATATTTT.

This clone has just one count. V and J are TRBV4-1 and TRBJ2-1; 8 nucleotides align to TRBD2. The J segment lost 12 bases and the V segment lost 1 base, leaving 11 bases of the junction unmatched. CDR1 and CDR2 from the germline V gene are MGHRA and YSYEKL. CDR3 length: 15 amino acids. CDR3 loop: CASSQVGLAPWGQFF. Written as DNA, the CDR3 is TGCGCCAGCAGCCAAGTAGGACTAGCTCCCTGGGGGCAGTTCTTC.

This chain links TRBV7-3 with TRBJ2-7; no clear D gene. V lost 8 bases to trimming and J lost 2 bases, with 16 bases between them. This CDR3 is 14 amino acids long. The germline gives CDR1 SGHTA, CDR2 FQGTGA. The CDR3 region is CASGFKRRTYEQYF. DNA for the CDR3: TGTGCCAGCGGGTTTAAGCGAAGAACCTACGAGCAGTACTTC.

This clone was counted between two and nine times. The V call is TRBV5-1, the J call TRBJ1-6, with 9 bases aligning to TRBD1. Germline V gives CDR1 SGHRS, CDR2 YFSETQ. Trimming removed 4 bases from V and 7 bases from J; junction bases left unmatched: 6. This CDR3 spans 15 amino acids. CDR3 sequence reads: CASSPRTGENSPLHF. The CDR3 DNA sequence: TGCGCCAGCAGCCCGCGGACAGGGGAAAATTCACCCCTCCACTTT.

V and J are TRBV6-5 and TRBJ1-1; maybe TRBD1 (6 bases). This CDR3 spans 14 amino acids. Per the germline V gene, CDR1 is MNHEY and CDR2 is SVGAGI. Trimming cost V 0 bases and J 3 bases, with 8 bases left between them. CDR3 bases: TGTGCCAGCAGTTACTCTCGGACAGACACTGAAGCTTTCTTT. The encoded protein is CASSYSRTDTEAFF.

The rearrangement uses TRBV28 and TRBJ1-1; 10 bases match TRBD1. J was trimmed by 4 bases and V by 5 bases; bases with no gene match: 10. CDR1 is MDHEN, CDR2 SYDVKM, per germline. The CDR3 loop spans 16 amino acids. The CDR3 DNA reads as TGTGCCAGCAGTCCAACCCCGGGACAGGGGTTCACTGAAGCTTTCTTT. This encodes CASSPTPGQGFTEAFF. Together with reference TRBV28 and TRBJ1-1, the CDR3 gives the full variable domain: DVKVTQSSRYLVKRTGEKVFLECVQDMDHENMFWYRQDPGLGLRLIYFSYDVKMKEKGDIPEGYSVSREKKERFSLILESASTNQTSMYLCASSPTPGQGFTEAFFGQGTRLTVV.

V and J are TRBV27 and TRBJ2-1; TRBD1 or TRBD2 may be the D gene (5 bases each). Trimming pared 6 bases from V and 4 bases from J, leaving 16 bases between. This CDR3 comprises 15 residues. Per germline, CDR1 MNHEY and CDR2 SMNVEV (reference sequence). The CDR3 DNA reads TGTGCCAGCAGCCCTCTACCGGGACCTTACAATGAGCAGTTCTTC. It specifies CASSPLPGPYNEQFF.

The chain employs TRBV27 and TRBJ2-5; a weak D match, TRBD2 (6 bases). Germline values: CDR1 MNHEY, CDR2 SMNVEV (reference sequence). V lost 3 bases to trimming and J lost 3 bases, with 20 bases between them. The CDR3 runs to 17 residues. CDR3 in DNA: TGTGCCAGCAGTTTGTCCCTAGGCGGCGGGAAGGAAGAGACCCAGTACTTC. Translated, it gives CASSLSLGGGKEETQYF.

V is TRBV7-8 and J is TRBJ2-7, with TRBD1 identical over 7 bases. The CDR3 runs to 15 residues. The V gene end was trimmed by 1 base and the J gene end by 2 bases; junction bases not matched to a gene: 5. The germline gives CDR1 SGHVS, CDR2 FQNEAQ. The CDR3 spells CASSLDRTGTYEQYF. In nucleotides, the CDR3 is TGTGCCAGCAGCTTAGATAGGACAGGCACCTACGAGCAGTACTTC.

The chain is built from TRBV10-3 and TRBJ1-1, with D perhaps TRBD1 (5 bases). The germline gives CDR1 ENHRY, CDR2 SYGVKD. The CDR3 extends over 13 amino acids. V dropped 7 bases and J dropped 7 bases, with 16 bases sitting between them. The CDR3 coding sequence is TGTGCCATCACCTCCCCGGGCAGGGTTGAAGCTTTCTTT. The encoded protein is CAITSPGRVEAFF.

This clone was observed a handful of times. The V gene is TRBV6-1, the J gene TRBJ2-7; 7 bases fit TRBD2. V gave up 2 bases and J gave up 6 bases; unmatched junction bases: 7. This CDR3 has 14 residues. CDR1 is MNHNS, CDR2 SASEGT, per germline. The CDR3 sequence: CASSELGLRGEQYF. The CDR3 DNA sequence: TGTGCCAGCAGTGAACTGGGACTAAGGGGCGAGCAGTACTTC.

This sequence joins TRBV2 and TRBJ1-4, with a weak D call TRBD1 (5 bases). The CDR3 has 16 residues. Trimming took off 0 bases at V and 4 bases at J, with 12 bases between the two ends. Germline lookup yields CDR1 SNHLY and CDR2 FYNNEI. DNA for the CDR3: TGTGCCAGCAGTGAAGCGCTTCCAGGGAATAATGAAAAACTGTTTTTT. The encoded protein is CASSEALPGNNEKLFF.

CDR3 residues: CASSSGPNTGELFF. DNA of the CDR3: TGTGCCAGCAGCTCTGGACCGAACACCGGGGAGCTGTTTTTT. The rearrangement joins TRBV7-6 to TRBJ2-2; the D is unclear. This CDR3 is built from 14 residues. Germline V gene data show CDR1 as SGHVS and CDR2 as FNYEAQ. The V end was cut by 4 bases, the J end by 0 bases, with 6 bases between.

V usage is TRBV19 and J usage is TRBJ2-6; 8 nucleotides agree with TRBD1. CDR3 size: 20 residues. V trimming: 6 bases; J trimming: 1 base; junction bases outside the gene matches: 17. Germline lookup yields CDR1 LNHDA and CDR2 SQIVND (reference sequence). The CDR3 bases are TGTGCCAGTAGGAATAACGTGTTGGGCAGGGGGCCGTCTGGGGCCAACGTCCTGACTTTC. This sequence encodes CASRNNVLGRGPSGANVLTF.

The chain is built from TRBV18 and TRBJ2-7; D is ambiguous. V lost 0 bases and J lost 8, with 20 bases in between. The CDR3 has 16 residues. Looked up from germline, CDR1 is KGHSH and CDR2 is LQKENI. In nucleotides, the CDR3 is TGTGCCAGCTCACCACCCTCAGCCCAGGTTCGCGTGCAGCAGTACTTC. This sequence encodes CASSPPSAQVRVQQYF.

The genes are TRBV5-6 and TRBJ2-5; D unclear. Germline V gives CDR1 SGHDT, CDR2 YYEEEE. The V gene lost 4 bases and the J gene lost 3 bases, with 7 bases spanning the gap. The CDR3 length is 12 residues. CDR3: CASSRTEETQYF. DNA of the CDR3: TGTGCCAGCAGCAGGACGGAAGAGACCCAGTACTTC.

With respect to this clone: Other DNA sequences in the sample encode the same CDR3. The V call is TRBV5-1, the J call TRBJ2-7, with a tentative D call TRBD1 (5 bases). Trimming pared 0 bases from V and 3 bases from J, leaving 7 bases between. The CDR3 runs 13 residues. Per the germline V gene, CDR1 is SGHRS and CDR2 is YFSETQ. As DNA, the CDR3 is TGCGCCAGCAGCTTGGCAGGGAACTACGAGCAGTACTTC. Translating it yields CASSLAGNYEQYF. The full variable domain, its missing parts supplied by reference TRBV5-1 and TRBJ2-7, is KAGVTQTPRYLIKTRGQQVTLSCSPISGHRSVSWYQQTPGQGLQFLFEYFSETQRNKGNFPGRFSGRQFSNSRSEMNVSTLELGDSALYLCASSLAGNYEQYFGPGTRLTVT.

This sequence joins TRBV9 and TRBJ2-2; D remains unclear. The germline V gene has CDR1 SGDLS and CDR2 YYNGEE. This CDR3 is 13 amino acids long. Deletions cut 0 bases from V and 4 bases from J, with 4 bases between. CDR3 DNA sequence: TGTGCCAGCAGCGTAGGCAGCACCGGGGAGCTGTTTTTT. It specifies CASSVGSTGELFF.

This chain links TRBV5-1 with TRBJ1-4; unclear D gene. From germline, CDR1 is SGHRS and CDR2 YFSETQ. The CDR3 extends over 15 amino acids. The ends were cut back, 4 bases at V and 0 bases at J, with 10 bases in the middle. Written as DNA, the CDR3 is TGCGCCAGCAGCCGCGACGGGTCAACTAATGAAAAACTGTTTTTT. Encoded protein: CASSRDGSTNEKLFF.

This rearrangement joins TRBV27 to TRBJ2-7, with a weak D call TRBD1 (5 bases). This CDR3 has 15 amino acids. The V and J ends lost 3 bases and 2 bases respectively, with 14 bases between them. Germline CDR1 and CDR2: MNHEY and SMNVEV (reference sequence). In DNA form, the CDR3 reads TGTGCCAGCAGTTTGCGCGAGACAGTAACCTACGAGCAGTACTTC. Translation: CASSLRETVTYEQYF.